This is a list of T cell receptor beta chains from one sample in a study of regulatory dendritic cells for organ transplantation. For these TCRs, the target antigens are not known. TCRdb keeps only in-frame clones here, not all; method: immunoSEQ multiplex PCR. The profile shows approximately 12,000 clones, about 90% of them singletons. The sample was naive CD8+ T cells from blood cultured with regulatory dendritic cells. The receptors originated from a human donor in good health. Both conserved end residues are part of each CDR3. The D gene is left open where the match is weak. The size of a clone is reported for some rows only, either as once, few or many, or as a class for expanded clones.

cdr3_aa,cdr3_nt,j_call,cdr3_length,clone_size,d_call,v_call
CASSQSGSGRAYFDEQFF,TGTGCCAGCAGCCAATCAGGGAGCGGGAGGGCCTATTTCGATGAGCAGTTCTTC,TRBJ2-1,18,NA,TRBD2,TRBV16
CASRTEGDNEQFF,TGTGCCAGCAGGACAGAGGGAGACAATGAGCAGTTCTTC,TRBJ2-1,13,NA,NA,TRBV5-4
CSASRENTEAFF,TGCAGCGCCTCAAGGGAAAACACTGAAGCTTTCTTT,TRBJ1-1,12,few,NA,TRBV29-1
CASSSQGRRDRGNTGELFF,TGTGCCAGCAGCTCCCAGGGCCGGAGGGACAGGGGAAACACCGGGGAGCTGTTTTTT,TRBJ2-2,19,NA,TRBD1,TRBV7-9
CASFLGGVENEQFF,TGTGCCAGCTTCCTGGGAGGGGTGGAGAATGAGCAGTTCTTC,TRBJ2-1,14,NA,TRBD2,TRBV6-1
CASSLARGLNEQFF,TGTGCCAGCAGTTTGGCCAGGGGCTTAAATGAGCAGTTCTTC,TRBJ2-1,14,NA,NA,TRBV6-5
CASSLGAGVNTGELFF,TGTGCCAGCAGCTTAGGGGCAGGGGTAAACACCGGGGAGCTGTTTTTT,TRBJ2-2,16,NA,NA,TRBV7-2
CASSQVLDREYQETQYF,TGCGCCAGCAGCCAAGTCTTGGACAGAGAGTACCAAGAGACCCAGTACTTC,TRBJ2-5,17,NA,NA,TRBV4-3
CASSLGQFLMNTEAFF,TGTGCCAGCAGCTTAGGACAGTTCCTCATGAACACTGAAGCTTTCTTT,TRBJ1-1,16,NA,NA,TRBV11-2
CASSFAGSDQETQYF,TGTGCCAGCAGCTTTGCAGGGTCCGATCAAGAGACCCAGTACTTC,TRBJ2-5,15,NA,NA,TRBV7-2
CASSVSWGQGIGEQYF,TGTGCCAGCAGCGTATCCTGGGGCCAGGGGATCGGCGAGCAGTACTTC,TRBJ2-7,16,NA,NA,TRBV9
CASSHGGAYQPQHF,TGCGCCAGCAGCCATGGGGGGGCTTATCAGCCCCAGCATTTT,TRBJ1-5,14,NA,NA,TRBV4-1
CAWGQGLLTGELFF,TGCGCCTGGGGCCAGGGCCTTCTCACCGGGGAGCTGTTTTTT,TRBJ2-2,14,NA,NA,TRBV23-1
CASASFDEQYF,TGTGCCAGCGCCAGCTTCGACGAGCAGTACTTC,TRBJ2-7,11,NA,NA,TRBV28
CAWSERGQVRETQYF,TGTGCCTGGAGCGAAAGGGGACAGGTCAGGGAGACCCAGTACTTC,TRBJ2-5,15,NA,TRBD1,TRBV30
CASRDRYTEAFF,TGTGCCAGCAGAGACAGGTACACTGAAGCTTTCTTT,TRBJ1-1,12,NA,NA,TRBV6-1
CASSSAIRGYTF,TGTGCCAGCAGCTCAGCTATACGCGGCTACACCTTC,TRBJ1-2,12,NA,NA,TRBV7-9
CASSSWTSGRVETQYF,TGTGCCAGCAGCTCCTGGACTAGCGGGAGGGTAGAGACCCAGTACTTC,TRBJ2-5,16,NA,TRBD2,TRBV7-6
CASRLQVEASTF,TGTGCCAGCAGGCTACAGGTAGAAGCCAGCACCTTC,TRBJ1-2,12,NA,NA,TRBV13
CASSQGLAGRYNEQFF,TGTGCCAGCAGCCAGGGACTAGCGGGGAGGTACAATGAGCAGTTCTTC,TRBJ2-1,16,NA,TRBD2,TRBV14
CASSQGWSSQETQYF,TGCGCCAGCAGCCAAGGGTGGAGTAGCCAAGAGACCCAGTACTTC,TRBJ2-5,15,NA,NA,TRBV4-3
CASSSLTGRNTGELFF,TGTGCCAGCAGCTCCCTGACAGGGCGCAATACCGGGGAGCTGTTTTTT,TRBJ2-2,16,NA,TRBD1,TRBV7-9
CASGLPEMGDNEQFF,TGTGCCAGCGGGCTTCCCGAGATGGGAGACAATGAGCAGTTCTTC,TRBJ2-1,15,NA,NA,TRBV9
CASTLLPLTYEQYF,TGTGCCAGCACTCTGCTTCCGTTAACCTACGAGCAGTACTTC,TRBJ2-7,14,once,NA,TRBV2
CASSPGRGYTF,TGTGCCAGCAGTCCAGGGCGAGGCTACACCTTC,TRBJ1-2,11,NA,NA,TRBV7-9
CATSRDRASGNTIYF,TGTGCCACCAGCAGAGACAGGGCCTCTGGAAACACCATATATTTT,TRBJ1-3,15,once,NA,TRBV15
CASSQERPIGAYEQYF,TGCGCCAGCAGCCAAGAGAGGCCTATCGGGGCCTACGAGCAGTACTTC,TRBJ2-7,16,NA,NA,TRBV4-3
CASGPVGGRDGEQYF,TGTGCCAGCGGTCCGGTCGGCGGGAGGGACGGCGAGCAGTACTTC,TRBJ2-7,15,few,TRBD2,TRBV9
CASSTTGELFF,TGTGCCAGCAGCACTACCGGGGAGCTGTTTTTT,TRBJ2-2,11,NA,NA,TRBV7-3
CASSVSPSGSWDTQYF,TGTGCCAGCAGCGTAAGTCCTAGCGGGTCGTGGGATACGCAGTATTTT,TRBJ2-3,16,NA,TRBD2,TRBV9
CASSATAYYEQYF,TGTGCCAGCAGCGCCACGGCGTACTACGAGCAGTACTTC,TRBJ2-7,13,NA,NA,TRBV7-9
CASSATDTEAFF,TGTGCCAGCAGCGCCACAGACACTGAAGCTTTCTTT,TRBJ1-1,12,NA,NA,TRBV5-6
CASSLDSGGYEQYF,TGTGCCAGCAGTTTAGATAGCGGGGGGTACGAGCAGTACTTC,TRBJ2-7,14,NA,TRBD2,TRBV28
CASSPEPSYEQYF,TGTGCCAGTAGTCCCGAGCCCTCCTACGAGCAGTACTTC,TRBJ2-7,13,NA,NA,TRBV19
CASSSTGRPQHF,TGTGCCAGCAGCTCAACGGGTCGGCCCCAGCATTTT,TRBJ1-5,12,NA,NA,TRBV7-8
CASSQTKWTEAFF,TGCGCCAGCAGCCAGACCAAGTGGACTGAAGCTTTCTTT,TRBJ1-1,13,NA,NA,TRBV4-3
CASSSGRGNTEAFF,TGTGCCAGCAGCTCAGGCCGGGGGAACACTGAAGCTTTCTTT,TRBJ1-1,14,once,NA,TRBV7-6
CASSVHPTMDRNYGYTF,TGTGCCAGCAGTGTTCACCCGACCATGGACAGGAACTATGGCTACACCTTC,TRBJ1-2,17,NA,TRBD1,TRBV6-1
CASSQDRDAETQYF,TGCGCCAGCAGCCAAGATCGGGACGCAGAGACCCAGTACTTC,TRBJ2-5,14,once,NA,TRBV4-3
CASSEPHWTGWAGELFF,TGCGCCAGCAGCGAACCGCACTGGACAGGGTGGGCCGGGGAGCTGTTTTTT,TRBJ2-2,17,NA,TRBD1,TRBV4-3
CASSYVAGGGNEQFF,TGTGCCAGCAGTTATGTAGCGGGAGGGGGAAATGAGCAGTTCTTC,TRBJ2-1,15,once,TRBD2,TRBV27
CASSRQGTRNTEAFF,TGTGCCAGCAGCCGACAGGGGACGAGGAACACTGAAGCTTTCTTT,TRBJ1-1,15,few,TRBD1,TRBV11-2
CASSAGQGGYEQYF,TGTGCCAGCAGCGCGGGACAGGGCGGCTACGAGCAGTACTTC,TRBJ2-7,14,NA,TRBD1,TRBV9
CASSLGTGGLGYTF,TGTGCCAGCAGCCTCGGGACAGGGGGCCTTGGCTACACCTTC,TRBJ1-2,14,NA,TRBD1,TRBV5-6
CASSLIRQGDEQFF,TGTGCCAGCAGCTTAATTCGACAGGGAGATGAGCAGTTCTTC,TRBJ2-1,14,few,TRBD1,TRBV7-9
CAWSGAGGSGELFF,TGTGCCTGGAGTGGGGCAGGGGGCTCCGGGGAGCTGTTTTTT,TRBJ2-2,14,NA,TRBD1,TRBV30
CASSSFTDTQYF,TGTGCCAGCAGCTCGTTCACAGATACGCAGTATTTT,TRBJ2-3,12,NA,NA,TRBV11-2
CASSLYWGATETQYF,TGTGCCAGCAGTTTATATTGGGGGGCTACAGAGACCCAGTACTTC,TRBJ2-5,15,once,NA,TRBV27
CASSSSFYNEQFF,TGTGCCAGCAGTTCTTCCTTCTACAATGAGCAGTTCTTC,TRBJ2-1,13,NA,NA,TRBV27
CASSLAGQITTQYF,TGTGCCAGCAGTTTAGCGGGACAAATCACGACGCAGTATTTT,TRBJ2-3,14,NA,NA,TRBV27
CASSQVDRRNEKLFF,TGCGCCAGCAGCCAAGTGGACAGACGTAATGAAAAACTGTTTTTT,TRBJ1-4,15,NA,NA,TRBV4-1
CASSLAGNTEAFF,TGTGCCAGCAGCTTGGCGGGGAACACTGAAGCTTTCTTT,TRBJ1-1,13,NA,NA,TRBV5-5
CASRRRGPLEPLHF,TGCGCCAGCAGACGGCGGGGCCCCTTAGAGCCCCTCCACTTT,TRBJ1-6,14,NA,NA,TRBV10-1
CASRQTPSGNEQYF,TGTGCCAGCAGACAAACCCCGAGTGGCAACGAGCAGTACTTC,TRBJ2-7,14,NA,NA,TRBV27